Many counts were recorded for the clone carrying this TCR beta chain. What it recognizes is unknown. CDR3 length: 13 amino acids. CDR1 is ENHRY and CDR2 is SYGVKD in the germline V gene. Deletions cut 3 bases from V and 4 bases from J, with 7 bases between. This sample was included in a study of liver allograft versus peripheral blood T cells. Overall study context: Recipients' peripheral blood supplied the T cell receptor repertoires against which those in transplanted livers were compared. Study results and caveats: As reported, T cell receptor repertoires inside liver allografts differed from those present in peripheral blood.

TCRdb independently ran MiXCR on the reads; one entry per CDR3 protein. The table shows around 9,000 distinct CDR3 sequences, with under 20% occurring only once. V usage is TRBV10-3 and J usage is TRBJ1-5; D not resolved. This clonotype was obtained from a human patient who had a liver transplant. Some T cells here may be from the graft donor. CDR3 sequence reads: CAISDGPNQPQHF. In DNA form, the CDR3 reads TGTGCCATCAGTGACGGACCGAATCAGCCCCAGCATTTT.